This is a list of T cell receptor beta chains from one sample in a study of human T cells and chemical hapten exposure. TCRdb re-analysed the RACE reads in MiXCR, keeping a single row per CDR3 protein. The repertoire holds tens of thousands of distinct CDR3 sequences, with approximately 11% as singletons. The starting material was whole blood, obtained in connection with sensitization to the hapten diphenylcyclopropenone (DPC). Receptors were obtained from a middle-aged man with alopecia areata. Some clones in this sample may be carry-over from other donors' samples. Both conserved end residues are part of each CDR3. The D gene is left open where the match is weak. Size tells how often a clone was seen (once, few, many) or the class of an expanded clone, and some rows leave it out.

TRBV3-1	NA	few	TRBJ1-5	TGTGCCAGCAGCCGGGGTCCGAATAGCAATCAGCCCCAGCATTTT	CASSRGPNSNQPQHF
TRBV5-6	TRBD2	few	TRBJ2-7	TGTGCCAGCAGCTTCTCCCGCGGGAGGGTGTACGAGCAGTACTTC	CASSFSRGRVYEQYF
TRBV30	NA	few	TRBJ2-3	TGTGCCTGGAGTGTAAAGGGGGGACTCACAGATACGCAGTATTTT	CAWSVKGGLTDTQYF
TRBV7-2	NA	few	TRBJ1-4	TGTGCCAGCCCGTCACCGTTACTACGGAGGACAGAAAAACTGTTTTTT	CASPSPLLRRTEKLFF
TRBV10-3	TRBD1	few	TRBJ2-7	TGTGCCATCAGTGAGTCGCAACAGGGGGTCAACGAGCAGTACTTC	CAISESQQGVNEQYF
TRBV6-2/TRBV6-3	NA	many	TRBJ2-1	TGTGCCAGCAGTTACTCACCGGGGCCAGCCAATGAGCAGTTCTTC	CASSYSPGPANEQFF
TRBV12-3/TRBV12-4	NA	NA	TRBJ2-5	TGTGCCAGCAGGATGGCAGGAGAGACCCAGTACTTC	CASRMAGETQYF
TRBV3-1	TRBD2	few	TRBJ2-7	TGTGCCAGCACAGTAGCGGGAGGGGCCTACGAGCAGTACTTC	CASTVAGGAYEQYF
TRBV6-5	NA	few	TRBJ2-2	TGTGCCAGCTTCCCGCATGCGGGACACGTAGATCCCGAGGACACCGGGGAGCTGTTTTTT	CASFPHAGHVDPEDTGELFF
TRBV25-1	NA	few	TRBJ2-7	TGTGCCAGCAGTGCTTCGCCGAGACAGGCTAGCGGCCACGAGCAGTACTTC	CASSASPRQASGHEQYF
TRBV7-2	NA	NA	TRBJ2-3	TGTGCCAGCAGCTTACAGGGGACTCGCTTAGTGGATACGCAGTATTTT	CASSLQGTRLVDTQYF
TRBV27	NA	few	TRBJ1-3	TGTGCCAGCAGTTCACGTCAGGGCACGGCGAACACCATATATTTT	CASSSRQGTANTIYF
TRBV6-2/TRBV6-3	NA	NA	TRBJ2-2	TGTGCCAGCAGTTTTTCGACCAACACCGGGGAGCTGTTTTTT	CASSFSTNTGELFF
TRBV6-2/TRBV6-3	NA	few	TRBJ1-1	TGTGCCAGCAGTTCCCGGAGGGCTGAAGCTTTCTTT	CASSSRRAEAFF
TRBV12-3/TRBV12-4	TRBD1	many	TRBJ1-5	TGTGCCAGCAGTTTACGGGACAGGGCCCAGCCCCAGCATTTT	CASSLRDRAQPQHF
TRBV7-9	TRBD2	NA	TRBJ2-3	TGTGCCAGCAGCTTTGGGGGACTAGCGGGAGCCAACACAGATACGCAGTATTTT	CASSFGGLAGANTDTQYF
TRBV10-3	NA	many	TRBJ2-1	TGTGCCATCAGTGAGTCTCGGGGGGCCGGTTACAATGAGCAGTTCTTC	CAISESRGAGYNEQFF
TRBV27	NA	few	TRBJ2-7	TGTGCCAGCAGCCCTAGGGCGGACGAGCAGTACTTC	CASSPRADEQYF
TRBV6-2/TRBV6-3	NA	medium-sized	TRBJ2-2	TGTGCCAGCAGCTTTGCCGAGACCGGGGAGCTGTTTTTT	CASSFAETGELFF
TRBV10-3	TRBD1	few	TRBJ2-3	TGTGCCATCGGACAGGGGGCCAGCACAGATACGCAGTATTTT	CAIGQGASTDTQYF
TRBV12-3/TRBV12-4	NA	NA	TRBJ1-4	TGTGCCAGCAGTTTTGGAGGGGCCAGGAGTGAAAAACTGTTTTTT	CASSFGGARSEKLFF
TRBV11-2	NA	many	TRBJ2-3	TGTGCCAGCACCCTCCTCCCCGGGAGAGGAGGCACAGATACGCAGTATTTT	CASTLLPGRGGTDTQYF
TRBV30	TRBD1	NA	TRBJ1-6	TGTGCCTGGAGGGGGGACAGCTTCTATAATTCACCCCTCCACTTT	CAWRGDSFYNSPLHF
TRBV19	NA	NA	TRBJ1-3	TGTGCCAGTGAAAGAAGGGGACACTCTGGAAACACCATATATTTT	CASERRGHSGNTIYF
TRBV11-1	TRBD2	NA	TRBJ2-7	TGTGCCAGCAGCTTGACTAGCGGGAGTCACCACGAGCAGTACTTC	CASSLTSGSHHEQYF
TRBV6-5	NA	NA	TRBJ2-3	TGTGCCAGCAGTTGGACAGAGGGAGTAAATACGCAGTATTTT	CASSWTEGVNTQYF
TRBV6-5	NA	many	TRBJ1-5	TGTGCCAGCAGTGGAGGACTGAGTCAGCCCCAGCATTTT	CASSGGLSQPQHF
TRBV20-1	TRBD1	few	TRBJ1-1	TGCAGTGCTAGGGACAGGGCTACTGAAGCTTTCTTT	CSARDRATEAFF
TRBV12-3/TRBV12-4	NA	many	TRBJ1-4	TGTGCCAGCAGTTTACTGCCAGACATAGTATCTGAAAAACTGTTTTTT	CASSLLPDIVSEKLFF
TRBV6-2/TRBV6-3	NA	few	TRBJ2-7	TGTGCCAGCGGATACAGGGCGAACGAGCAGTACTTC	CASGYRANEQYF
TRBV6-2/TRBV6-3	NA	NA	TRBJ2-5	TGTGCCAGCAGAGGACTACAAGAGACCCAGTACTTC	CASRGLQETQYF
TRBV6-5	NA	NA	TRBJ1-1	TGTGCCAGCAGTTACGACGGGAACACTGAAGCTTTCTTT	CASSYDGNTEAFF
TRBV7-2	TRBD2	NA	TRBJ2-3	TGTGCCAGCAGCTTAGGTAGCGGGAGGTGGGATACGCAGTATTTT	CASSLGSGRWDTQYF
TRBV11-2	TRBD1	many	TRBJ1-1	TGTGCCAGCAGCTTTCAGGGGGCTGAGACTGAAGCTTTCTTT	CASSFQGAETEAFF
TRBV18	NA	few	TRBJ1-2	TGTGCCAGCTCACCAAAACTGCATATTCCCGGGGATGGCTACACCTTC	CASSPKLHIPGDGYTF
TRBV27	NA	NA	TRBJ1-2	TGTGCCAGCAGTCCATATAACTATGGCTACACCTTC	CASSPYNYGYTF
TRBV7-8	NA	NA	TRBJ1-2	TGTGCCAGCGGGGAGGGGCATTATGGCTACACCTTC	CASGEGHYGYTF
TRBV6-5	NA	NA	TRBJ1-5	TGTGCCAGCAGTTACAGGTCCGGCCAGCCCCAGCATTTT	CASSYRSGQPQHF
TRBV27	NA	many	TRBJ2-3	TGTGCCAGCAGTTTGGCTAGTCGCACAGATACGCAGTATTTT	CASSLASRTDTQYF
TRBV7-9	TRBD2	NA	TRBJ2-3	TGTGCCAGCAGCTCCCAGCGGGAGCGGGCAGATACGCAGTATTTT	CASSSQRERADTQYF
TRBV9	TRBD2	NA	TRBJ2-5	TGTGCCAGCAGCGTAGGGATCGGGAGGGCTGAAGAGACCCAGTACTTC	CASSVGIGRAEETQYF
TRBV6-1	NA	NA	TRBJ2-3	TGTGCCAGCAGTGTACAGGGTAGCACAGATACGCAGTATTTT	CASSVQGSTDTQYF
TRBV7-2	NA	NA	TRBJ2-5	TGTGCCAGCAGCTTACCCGCAGGGGATCTGGTGACCCAGTACTTC	CASSLPAGDLVTQYF
TRBV21-1	NA	few	TRBJ1-3	TGTGCCAGCAGCAAAGAAGGGACACTCGCACACTCTGGAAACACCATATATTTT	CASSKEGTLAHSGNTIYF
TRBV20-1	NA	NA	TRBJ2-1	TGCAGTGCTGTAACCGGTCGGTGGTCCTACAATGAGCAGTTCTTC	CSAVTGRWSYNEQFF
TRBV3-1	TRBD1	many	TRBJ1-1	TGTGCCAGCAAACCGGACAGGTCACTGAGGACTGAAGCTTTCTTT	CASKPDRSLRTEAFF
TRBV19	TRBD2	NA	TRBJ2-1	TGTGCCAGTAGTATATTACTAGCGGATGAGCAGTTCTTC	CASSILLADEQFF
TRBV20-1	TRBD1	NA	TRBJ2-3	TGCAGTTTGGCCGGGACAGGGGTAACAGATACGCAGTATTTT	CSLAGTGVTDTQYF
TRBV6-1	NA	few	TRBJ2-1	TGTGCCAGCAGTGAGGGTAGCGTCTCCTACAATGAGCAGTTCTTC	CASSEGSVSYNEQFF
TRBV7-2	NA	NA	TRBJ2-3	TGTGCCAGCAGCTTAAGGGGGGGCCGCCCTGGCACAGATACGCAGTATTTT	CASSLRGGRPGTDTQYF
TRBV29-1	NA	NA	TRBJ2-5	TGCAGCGTTGTAGGCCTAGCCGGGGAGACCCAGTACTTC	CSVVGLAGETQYF
TRBV20-1	NA	many	TRBJ1-4	TGCAGTGCTAGTAGAAGGACTCTGGGTACTAATGAAAAACTGTTTTTT	CSASRRTLGTNEKLFF
TRBV12-3/TRBV12-4	NA	few	TRBJ1-5	TGTGCCAGCAGTTTAGTCAGTCAGCCCCAGCATTTT	CASSLVSQPQHF
TRBV2	TRBD1	few	TRBJ2-4	TGTGCCAGCAGTCCGGGACAGGGACAAATGGCCAAAAACATTCAGTACTTC	CASSPGQGQMAKNIQYF
TRBV5-5	TRBD1	few	TRBJ2-3	TGTGCCAGCGGGGGACAGGATGTCGTTCATACGCAGTATTTT	CASGGQDVVHTQYF
TRBV9	NA	few	TRBJ2-1	TGTGCCAGCAGCGTGGGACAAGGTGGCTACAATGAGCAGTTCTTC	CASSVGQGGYNEQFF
TRBV5-1	NA	NA	TRBJ2-3	TGCGCCAGCAGCTTTGGCGGAGGTGGAACAGATACGCAGTATTTT	CASSFGGGGTDTQYF